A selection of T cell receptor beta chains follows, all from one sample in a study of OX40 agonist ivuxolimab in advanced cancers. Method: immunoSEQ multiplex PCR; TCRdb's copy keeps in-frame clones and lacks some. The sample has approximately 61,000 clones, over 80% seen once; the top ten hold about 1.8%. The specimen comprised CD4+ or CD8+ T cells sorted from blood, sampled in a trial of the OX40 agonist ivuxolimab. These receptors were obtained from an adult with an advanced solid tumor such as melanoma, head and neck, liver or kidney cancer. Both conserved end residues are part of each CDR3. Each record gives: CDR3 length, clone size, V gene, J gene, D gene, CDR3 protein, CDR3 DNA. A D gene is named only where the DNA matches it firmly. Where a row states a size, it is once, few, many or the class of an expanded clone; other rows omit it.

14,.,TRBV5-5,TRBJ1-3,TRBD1,CASSADQGANTIYF,TGTGCCAGCAGCGCCGACCAGGGGGCAAACACCATATATTTT
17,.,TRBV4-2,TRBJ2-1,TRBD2,CASSQDSSTSGVNEQFF,TGTGCCAGCAGCCAAGATTCATCGACTAGCGGGGTCAATGAGCAGTTCTTC
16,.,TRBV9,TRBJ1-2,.,CASSARLGQLNYGYTF,TGTGCCAGCAGCGCTCGTTTAGGGCAGTTAAACTATGGCTACACCTTC
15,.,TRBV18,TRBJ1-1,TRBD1,CASSPPNRGFTEAFF,TGTGCCAGCTCACCGCCTAACAGGGGGTTCACTGAAGCTTTCTTT
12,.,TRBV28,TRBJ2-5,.,CASRLSDGTQYF,TGTGCCAGCAGACTTTCGGATGGGACCCAGTACTTC
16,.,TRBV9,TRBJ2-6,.,CASSPIEFSGANVLTF,TGTGCCAGCAGCCCAATCGAGTTCTCTGGGGCCAACGTCCTGACTTTC
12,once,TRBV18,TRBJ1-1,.,CASSQGEGEAFF,TGTGCCAGCTCACAGGGGGAGGGTGAAGCTTTCTTT
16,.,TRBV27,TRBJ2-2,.,CASRFVGGRGTGELFF,TGTGCCAGCAGATTCGTTGGGGGGCGGGGTACCGGGGAGCTGTTTTTT
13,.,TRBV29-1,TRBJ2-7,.,CSVRVPSFSEQYF,TGCAGCGTCCGGGTCCCCTCTTTCTCCGAGCAGTACTTC
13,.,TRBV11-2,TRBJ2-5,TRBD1,CASSRDRGETQYF,TGTGCCAGCAGCCGCGACAGGGGGGAGACCCAGTACTTC